This T cell receptor beta chain was captured by sequencing in a study of identical twins (dated by TCRdb to between 2015 and 2016). Context from the whole study: TCR alpha and beta repertoires from monozygotic twins, unrelated adults of various ages and cord blood were deep-sequenced to test whether fetal clonotypes persist. To rule out contamination, replicate twin experiments were performed at different times with different library preparation protocols.

Results and caveats for the whole study, not just this receptor: Conclusions relied on cross-sectional statistical analysis, since the same donors could not be followed over many years. A weaker excess of twin sharing was found in beta out-of-frame sequences because the signal-to-noise ratio was lowered by fewer shared sequences. Invariant T cells such as MAIT and iNKT could partly confound zero-insertion analyses, although diverse VJ usage argued against such confounding for most clonotypes. Fewer insertions were carried by abundant cord blood beta clonotypes; a weaker similar trend was observed in young adult naive repertoires, while no such trend was observed in memory repertoires. Recombination models systematically underestimated out-of-frame TCR alpha sharing in monozygotic twins but agreed with sharing between unrelated individuals. Compared with coincidental sharing between unrelated individuals, out-of-frame TCR alpha sequences shared between twins had an excess of sequences with low generation probability.

The method behind the library was 5' RACE. TCRdb shows the sequencer as Illumina HiSeq 2000. Template switching added a universal primer binding site, and the final cDNA carried a unique molecular identifier that allowed TCR cDNA molecules to be counted accurately. Specific primers in the conserved constant-segment region were used to synthesize first-strand cDNA for the TCR alpha and beta chains. To control for contamination, every cDNA library was double barcoded, receiving both a SMART-Mk sample barcode and Illumina barcodes. Two successive PCR steps introduced TruSeq adapter sequences along with Illumina sample barcodes. TCR alpha and beta cDNA libraries were sequenced on the Illumina HiSeq platform with custom primers. In the source study's methods: MiGEC processed the raw reads to extract unique molecular identifiers, while MiXCR was used to determine the CDR3 positions. For each individual, recombination models were inferred using an EM algorithm with the repgenHMM and IGoR tools. The tcR package in R was used for shared clonotype analysis, with sharing normalized by the product of cloneset sizes. To study raw recombination free of thymic and clonal selection effects, out-of-frame nonproductive sequences were analyzed. The public reads were quality trimmed at Q25 with fastp and then assembled into clones with MiXCR by TCRdb, keeping productive beta chains. Each CDR3 protein gets just one entry, which takes the most common genes and DNA from the rows behind it. What appears here as the V and J calls and clone size reflects TCRdb's work, not the paper's. For this sample the table gives roughly 690,000 distinct CDR3 sequences, of which roughly 20% were detected only once. The ten top clones hold roughly 4% of the sample.

Every donor was a healthy Caucasian. Three pairs of female monozygotic twins, all aged about 18 to 29 years, were included in the twin cohort. Peripheral blood mononuclear cells were used as the source from which RNA for TCR libraries was isolated. In this sample, this clonotype turned up a few times. There is no known antigen for this receptor. There are no base qualities to consult, and no much larger clone falls within one base. Deletion took 5 bases off V and 0 bases off J, with a span of 10 bases between the germline ends. CDR1 and CDR2 are drawn from the germline V gene (reference sequence): SEHNR, FQNEAQ. There are 15 amino acids in the CDR3, from cysteine to phenylalanine inclusive. The sequence is cut down to CDR3 DNA, 45 bases in frame from base 1. The data also belong to a second study, concerning T cells expressing NK-cell markers. As the second paper documents: Three sorted T-cell subsets (CD3+CD56+NKG2C+, CD3+CD56+NKG2C- and CD3+CD56-NKG2C+) from under 10 donors had their TCR beta-chain repertoires profiled. Seven of the eight sequenced donors were HCMV-seropositive and one was HCMV-seronegative. To restrict sorting to alphabetaTCR-expressing T cells, an anti-gammadeltaTCR antibody was added in several experiments. In roughly six donors, the dominant CD3+CD56+NKG2C+ clonotypes ranked among the top 10 CD8+ clonotypes, making up about 1.0-8% of CD8+ T cells. Those dominant clonotypes were again the most abundant among CD3+CD56-NKG2C+ cells in a handful of donors, at roughly 25-65%. Whether the expanded NKG2C-expressing T cell clones were specific for HCMV antigens was left unclear. The eight sequenced donors were randomly selected healthy volunteers, three men and five women. HCMV serostatus was determined by detecting HCMV-specific IgG in serum with a commercial ELISA kit. Bulk peripheral blood T-cell repertoires were additionally sequenced from unsorted PBMC for roughly six donors. Reads were demultiplexed and grouped by UMI with MIGEC, and clonotypes were assembled and quantified with MiTCR. To exclude erroneous sequences, any TCR cDNA sequence not supported by at least two reads was discarded. The tcR package was used for downstream repertoire analysis, with clonotypes matched between fractions based on CDR3 nucleotide sequence plus V segment. VDJmatch was used to annotate antigen specificity against VDJdb, with one amino acid substitution allowed in CDR3.

This chain is built from TRBV7-9 and TRBJ2-2, with no reliable assignment of the D segment. The specimen was PBMCs. This receptor was identified in a woman between 18 and 30 years old in good health. The base sequence is TGTGCCAGCAGCGCTGAACAGTCGAACACCGGGGAGCTGTTTTTT. Its protein is CASSAEQSNTGELFF.